This record covers a single TCR beta chain. This record comes from a study of blood T cells in healthy people across ages. The CDR3 is 14 residues long. With V trimmed by 6 bases and J by 3 bases, 4 bases remained unmatched. CDR1 and CDR2 from the germline V gene are SGHRS and YFSETQ. Primed by a sample-barcoded 5' primer and a J-beta primer mix, a second PCR proceeded for roughly 7 to 11 cycles. MiXCR was run by TCRdb on the 5' RACE reads, yielding one entry per CDR3 protein. This sample has about 780,000 distinct CDR3 sequences, with under 30% found just once. The sample was also linked to a second study, of T cells of mothers and their children.

The chain has TRBV5-1 and TRBJ1-3; 9 bases fit TRBD1. Sequenced input: blood. This sequence was found in a boy between 10 and 17 years old in good health. The chain's CDR3 is CASTTGGFGNTIYF. In DNA, the CDR3 is TGCGCCAGCACCACAGGGGGCTTTGGAAACACCATATATTTT.